This entry is about one T cell receptor beta chain. This table comes from immunoSEQ multiplex PCR, and its TCRdb copy is limited to in-frame clones, with some not included. The sample records about 130,000 clones, over 90% being singletons. The data were taken from a study of cytomegalovirus exposure and HLA in healthy donors. The CDR3 extends over 13 amino acids. Germline V gives CDR1 SGHDN, CDR2 FVKESK. V dropped 5 bases and J dropped 5 bases, with 12 bases sitting between them. The gene calls are TRBV14 and TRBJ2-5, with D perhaps TRBD1 (5 bases). Sample: PBMCs. This receptor was obtained from a man between 18 and 29 years old in good health and CMV-seropositive. The CDR3 loop is CASSDRRVETQYF. CDR3 DNA sequence: TGTGCCAGCAGCGATCGCAGGGTCGAGACCCAGTACTTC.